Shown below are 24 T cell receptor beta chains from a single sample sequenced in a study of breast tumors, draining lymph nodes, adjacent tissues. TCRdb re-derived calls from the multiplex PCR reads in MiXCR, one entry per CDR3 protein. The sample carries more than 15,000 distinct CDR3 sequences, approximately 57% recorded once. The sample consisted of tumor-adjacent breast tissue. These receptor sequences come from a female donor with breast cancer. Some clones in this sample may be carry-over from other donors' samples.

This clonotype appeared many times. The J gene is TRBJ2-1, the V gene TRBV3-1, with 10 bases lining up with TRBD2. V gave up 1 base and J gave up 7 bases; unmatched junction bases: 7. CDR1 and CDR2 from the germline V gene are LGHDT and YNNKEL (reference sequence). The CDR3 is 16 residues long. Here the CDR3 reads CASSQGLGAGGNEQFF. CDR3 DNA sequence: TGTGCCAGCAGCCAAGGTCTAGGAGCGGGGGGGAATGAGCAGTTCTTC.

The CDR3 coding sequence is TGCAGTGCTAGTCTGGACAGGGGGTCCTACGAGCAGTACTTC. It codes for CSASLDRGSYEQYF. This chain joins TRBV20-1 and TRBJ2-7, with 10 bases that match TRBD1. The V segment lost 3 bases and the J segment 1 base; nucleotides outside the gene matches: 3. The V gene's germline CDR1 is DFQATT and CDR2 SNEGSKA (reference sequence). The CDR3 loop spans 14 amino acids.

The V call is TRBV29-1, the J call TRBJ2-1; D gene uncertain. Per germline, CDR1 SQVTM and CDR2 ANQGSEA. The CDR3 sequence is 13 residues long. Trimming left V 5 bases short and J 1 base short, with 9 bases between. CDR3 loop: CSVNPRSYNEQFF. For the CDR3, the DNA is TGCAGCGTTAACCCCAGGTCCTACAATGAGCAGTTCTTC.

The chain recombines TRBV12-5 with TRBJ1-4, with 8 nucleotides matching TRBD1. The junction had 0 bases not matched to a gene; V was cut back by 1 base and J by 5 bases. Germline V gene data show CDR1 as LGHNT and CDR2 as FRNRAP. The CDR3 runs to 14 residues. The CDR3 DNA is TGTGCTAGTGGTTTGGGACAGGGGAATGAAAAACTGTTTTTT. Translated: CASGLGQGNEKLFF. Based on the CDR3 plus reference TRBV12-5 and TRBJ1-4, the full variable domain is DARVTQTPRHKVTEMGQEVTMRCQPILGHNTVFWYRQTMMQGLELLAYFRNRAPLDDSGMPKDRFSAEMPDATLATLKIQPSEPRDSAVYFCASGLGQGNEKLFFGSGTQLSVL.

CDR3: CASSPPGGSGSPLHF. The CDR3 region has the DNA TGTGCCAGCAGCCCGCCGGGGGGGAGTGGTTCACCCCTCCACTTT. V usage is TRBV13 and J usage is TRBJ1-6, with a tentative D call TRBD1 (5 bases). The V gene's germline CDR1 is PRHDT and CDR2 FYEKMQ (reference sequence). CDR3 length equals 15 residues. With 5 bases removed from V and 9 bases from J, the gap between germline ends came to 17 bases.

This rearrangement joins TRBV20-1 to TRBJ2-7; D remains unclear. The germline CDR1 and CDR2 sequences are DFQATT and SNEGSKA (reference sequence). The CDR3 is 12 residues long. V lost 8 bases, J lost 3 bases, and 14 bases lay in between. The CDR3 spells CSCSDIDYEQYF. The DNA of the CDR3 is TGCAGTTGCTCCGACATTGACTACGAGCAGTACTTC.

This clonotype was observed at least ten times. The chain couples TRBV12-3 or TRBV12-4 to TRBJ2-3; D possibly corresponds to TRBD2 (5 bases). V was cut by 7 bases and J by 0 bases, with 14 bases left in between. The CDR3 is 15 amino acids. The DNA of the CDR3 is TGTGCCAGCACCCGGCGGGCTGGGAGCACAGATACGCAGTATTTT. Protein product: CASTRRAGSTDTQYF.

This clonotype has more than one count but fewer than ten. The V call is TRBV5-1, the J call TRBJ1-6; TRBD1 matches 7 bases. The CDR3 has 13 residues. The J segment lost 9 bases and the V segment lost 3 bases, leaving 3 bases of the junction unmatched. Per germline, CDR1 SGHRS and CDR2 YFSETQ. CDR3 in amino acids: CASSSNRGSPLHF. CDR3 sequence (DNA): TGCGCCAGCAGCTCCAACAGGGGTTCACCCCTCCACTTT.

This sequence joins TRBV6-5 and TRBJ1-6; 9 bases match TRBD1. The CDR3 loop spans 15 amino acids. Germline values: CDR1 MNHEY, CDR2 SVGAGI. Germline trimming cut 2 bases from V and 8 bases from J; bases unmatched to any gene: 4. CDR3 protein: CASSYGTGWDSPLHF. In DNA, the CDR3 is TGTGCCAGCAGTTACGGGACAGGGTGGGATTCACCCCTCCACTTT.

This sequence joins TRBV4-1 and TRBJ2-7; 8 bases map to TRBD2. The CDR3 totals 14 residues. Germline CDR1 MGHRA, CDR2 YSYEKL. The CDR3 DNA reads TGTGCCAGCAGCTTGTACGGGGGGGCGGGTGAGCAGTACGTC. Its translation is CASSLYGGAGEQYV.

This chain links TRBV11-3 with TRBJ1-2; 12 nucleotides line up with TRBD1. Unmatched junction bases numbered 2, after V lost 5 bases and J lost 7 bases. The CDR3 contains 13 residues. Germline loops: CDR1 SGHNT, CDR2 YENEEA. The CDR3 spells CASSGTGGFGYTF. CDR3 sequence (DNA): TGTGCCAGCAGCGGGACAGGGGGCTTTGGCTACACCTTC.

The CDR3 DNA sequence: TGCAGTGCTAGTAGCAGGGAGAATGAAAAACTGTTTTTT. Protein: CSASSRENEKLFF. The chain carries TRBV20-1 and TRBJ1-4; the D gene is possibly TRBD1 (5 bases). Trimming shortened V by 3 bases and J by 5 bases, and 10 bases separated the two germline ends. Germline loops: CDR1 DFQATT, CDR2 SNEGSKA (reference sequence). This CDR3 is 13 amino acids long.

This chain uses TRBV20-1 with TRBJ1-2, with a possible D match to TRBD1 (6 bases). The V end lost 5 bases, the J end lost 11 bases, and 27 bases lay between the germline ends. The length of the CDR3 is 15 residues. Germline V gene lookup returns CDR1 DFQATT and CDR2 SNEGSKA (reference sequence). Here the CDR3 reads CSASPPTGTRVGYTF. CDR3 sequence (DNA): TGCAGTGCTTCGCCCCCAACCGGGACAAGGGTGGGTTACACCTTC.

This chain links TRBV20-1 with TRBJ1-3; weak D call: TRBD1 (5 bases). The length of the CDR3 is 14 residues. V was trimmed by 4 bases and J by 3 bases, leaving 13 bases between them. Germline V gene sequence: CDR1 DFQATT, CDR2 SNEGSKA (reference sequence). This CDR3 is CSATDKTGGNTIYF. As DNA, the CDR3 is TGCAGTGCTACGGACAAAACGGGTGGAAACACCATATATTTT.

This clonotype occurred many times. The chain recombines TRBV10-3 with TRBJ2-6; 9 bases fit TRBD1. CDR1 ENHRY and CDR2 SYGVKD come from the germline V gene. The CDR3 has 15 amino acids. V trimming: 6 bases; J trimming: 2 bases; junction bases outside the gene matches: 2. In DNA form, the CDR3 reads TGTGCCATCAGGGGGACAGGGACTGGGGCCAACGTCCTGACTTTC. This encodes CAIRGTGTGANVLTF.

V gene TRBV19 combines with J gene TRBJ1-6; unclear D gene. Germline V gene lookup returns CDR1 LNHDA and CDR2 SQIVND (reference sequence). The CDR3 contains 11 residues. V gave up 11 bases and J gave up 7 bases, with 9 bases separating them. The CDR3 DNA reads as TGTGCCGACGGACGGAATTCACCCCTCCACTTT. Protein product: CADGRNSPLHF. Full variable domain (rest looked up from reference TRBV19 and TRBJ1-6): DGGITQSPKYLFRKEGQNVTLSCEQNLNHDAMYWYRQDPGQGLRLIYYSQIVNDFQKGDIAEGYSVSREKKESFPLTVTSAQKNPTAFYLCADGRNSPLHFGNGTRLTVT.

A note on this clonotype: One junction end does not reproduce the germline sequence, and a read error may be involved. CDR3 nucleotides: TGTGCCAGCAGCTTAGGAGGACAGGGTCATGAAAAACCGTTTTTT. Protein sequence: CASSLGGQGHEKPFF. The rearrangement joins TRBV5-4 to TRBJ1-4; 8 nucleotides agree with TRBD1. The CDR3 is 15 residues long. Germline-derived CDR1 and CDR2 are SGHNT and YYREEE (reference sequence).

In nucleotides, the CDR3 is TGTGCCAGCAGCTTAGGGACAGTTAAAAACTATGGCTACACCTTC. Protein sequence: CASSLGTVKNYGYTF. The J gene is TRBJ1-2, the V gene TRBV11-2; D perhaps matches TRBD1 (6 bases). This CDR3 has 15 amino acids. Trimming cost V 1 base and J 2 bases, with 11 bases left between them. Germline CDR1 reads SGHAT; CDR2 reads FQNNGV.

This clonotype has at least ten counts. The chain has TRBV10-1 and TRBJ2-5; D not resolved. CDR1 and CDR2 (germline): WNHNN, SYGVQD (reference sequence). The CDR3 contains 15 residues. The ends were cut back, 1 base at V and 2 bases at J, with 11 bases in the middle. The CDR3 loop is CASSEFIGYQETQYF. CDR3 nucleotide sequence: TGCGCCAGCAGTGAGTTTATCGGGTATCAAGAGACCCAGTACTTC.

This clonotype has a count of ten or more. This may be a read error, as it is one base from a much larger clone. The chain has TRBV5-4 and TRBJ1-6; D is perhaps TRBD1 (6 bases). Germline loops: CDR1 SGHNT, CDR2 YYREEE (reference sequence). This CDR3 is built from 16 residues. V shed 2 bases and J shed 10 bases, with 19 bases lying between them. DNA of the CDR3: TGTGCCAGCAGCTTTCGGACAGCGAGAAGCGACTCACCCCTCCACTTT. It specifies CASSFRTARSDSPLHF.

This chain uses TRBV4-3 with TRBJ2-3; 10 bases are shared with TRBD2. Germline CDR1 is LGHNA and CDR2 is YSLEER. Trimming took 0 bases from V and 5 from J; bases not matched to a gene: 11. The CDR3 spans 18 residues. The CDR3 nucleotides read TGCGCCAGCAGCCAAGATCGGTCTAGCGGGGGCCGGGGAGATACGCAGTATTTT. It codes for CASSQDRSSGGRGDTQYF.

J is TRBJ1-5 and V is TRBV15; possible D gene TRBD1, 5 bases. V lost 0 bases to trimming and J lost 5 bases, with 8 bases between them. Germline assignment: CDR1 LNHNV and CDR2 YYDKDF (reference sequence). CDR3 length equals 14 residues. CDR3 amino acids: CATSRDLGDQPQHF. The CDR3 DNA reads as TGTGCCACCAGCAGAGATTTAGGGGATCAGCCCCAGCATTTT.

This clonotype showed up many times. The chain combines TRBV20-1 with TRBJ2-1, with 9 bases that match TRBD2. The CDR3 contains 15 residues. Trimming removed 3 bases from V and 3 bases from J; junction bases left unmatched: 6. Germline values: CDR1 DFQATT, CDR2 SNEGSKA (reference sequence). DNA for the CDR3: TGCAGTGCTAGGATAGCGGGGGAGGTCTACAATGAGCAGTTCTTC. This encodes CSARIAGEVYNEQFF.

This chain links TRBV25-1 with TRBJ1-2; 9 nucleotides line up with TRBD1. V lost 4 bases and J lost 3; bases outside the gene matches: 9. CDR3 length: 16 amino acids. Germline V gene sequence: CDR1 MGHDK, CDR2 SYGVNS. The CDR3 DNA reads TGTGCCAGCAGTGGGGCTCCGGGACAGGGTGACTATGGCTACACCTTC. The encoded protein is CASSGAPGQGDYGYTF.